The 22 T cell receptor beta chains reported below all come from one sample, sequenced in a study of blood T cells in healthy people across ages. Then a second PCR, running about 7 to 11 cycles, was carried out with a sample-barcoded 5' primer and a J-beta primer mix. TCRdb re-called the 5' RACE reads through MiXCR, storing one row per CDR3 protein. The sample has 600,000 or so distinct CDR3 sequences; approximately 21% are singletons. Input material: blood. Receptor source: a man in his 70s in good health.

In this sample, this clonotype turned up a few times. V is TRBV27 and J is TRBJ1-4; D call uncertain. The germline CDR1 and CDR2 sequences are MNHEY and SMNVEV (reference sequence). V lost 2 bases to trimming and J lost 4 bases, with 8 bases between them. This CDR3 contains 14 residues. The DNA of the CDR3 is TGTGCCAGCAGTTTAAATTCGGGTAATGAAAAACTGTTTTTT. Translating it yields CASSLNSGNEKLFF.

This chain connects TRBV20-1 to TRBJ1-6; 7 bases align to TRBD1. CDR1 and CDR2 (germline): DFQATT, SNEGSKA (reference sequence). This CDR3 is built from 14 residues. J gave up 8 bases and V 0 bases, and 4 bases lay outside the gene matches. CDR3 amino acids: CSARETGSDSPLHF. Written as DNA, the CDR3 is TGCAGTGCTAGAGAGACAGGGTCCGATTCACCCCTCCACTTT.

This clonotype was detected many times. The gene calls are TRBV12-3 or TRBV12-4 and TRBJ2-7; D possibly uses TRBD1 or TRBD2 (5 bases each). V lost 3 bases and J 6 bases, leaving 9 bases between the germline ends. The CDR3 totals 12 residues. CDR3 region: CASSLSGSEQYF. Written as DNA, the CDR3 is TGTGCCAGCAGTTTGTCAGGGAGCGAGCAGTACTTC.

The chain couples TRBV20-1 to TRBJ2-1; 7 bases fit TRBD1. CDR1 DFQATT and CDR2 SNEGSKA come from the germline V gene (reference sequence). The trim removed 6 bases at V and 0 bases at J, leaving 11 bases unmatched. The CDR3 covers 16 residues. The CDR3 loop reads CSAGKGALSSYNEQFF. CDR3 sequence (DNA): TGCAGTGCAGGGAAGGGGGCGCTGAGCTCCTACAATGAGCAGTTCTTC.

Here the CDR3 reads CASSDGTGDNQPQHF. The CDR3 DNA sequence: TGTGCCAGCAGCGATGGGACAGGGGACAATCAGCCCCAGCATTTT. V and J are TRBV9 and TRBJ1-5; 10 bases align to TRBD1. This CDR3 is built from 15 residues. The junction had 3 bases not matched to a gene; V was cut back by 3 bases and J by 3 bases. CDR1 is SGDLS and CDR2 is YYNGEE in the germline V gene.

This clonotype turned up a few times. The chain joins TRBV7-9 to TRBJ2-3; D gene uncertain. Trimming stripped 1 base from V and 8 bases from J, with 4 bases between. Germline V gene data show CDR1 as SEHNR and CDR2 as FQNEAQ (reference sequence). CDR3 length: 11 amino acids. As DNA, the CDR3 is TGTGCCAGCAGCTTAGAAGCTACGCAGTATTTT. Amino acid sequence: CASSLEATQYF.

The chain recombines TRBV5-1 with TRBJ2-3; 12 bases align to TRBD2. This CDR3 contains 18 residues. Germline lookup yields CDR1 SGHRS and CDR2 YFSETQ. The V and J ends lost 3 bases and 4 bases, in that order; junction bases with no gene match: 12. DNA for the CDR3: TGCGCCAGCAGCTCGCTATCTAGCGGGAGGGCCGTGTCAGATACGCAGTATTTT. Translated: CASSSLSSGRAVSDTQYF.

The rearrangement joins TRBV3-1 to TRBJ2-7; D is ambiguous. Germline loops: CDR1 LGHDT, CDR2 YNNKEL (reference sequence). The CDR3 totals 16 residues. The V end was cut by 4 bases, the J end by 0 bases, with 16 bases between. CDR3 in amino acids: CASSPQALSSSYEQYF. In DNA, the CDR3 is TGTGCCAGCAGCCCCCAAGCGTTGTCAAGCTCCTACGAGCAGTACTTC.

This chain joins TRBV20-1 and TRBJ2-7; D is possibly TRBD1 (6 bases). The CDR3 runs 13 residues. The germline gives CDR1 DFQATT, CDR2 SNEGSKA (reference sequence). V was trimmed by 2 bases and J by 3 bases, leaving 11 bases between them. In DNA, the CDR3 is TGCAGTGCTAGACCGGACAGCGTCTACGAGCAGTACTTC. Its protein is CSARPDSVYEQYF.

A word on this clonotype: Given a much more abundant clone one base away, this may be a read error. The rearrangement joins TRBV20-1 to TRBJ2-3; D gene uncertain. V lost 7 bases and J lost 0, with 8 bases in between. This CDR3 has 12 residues. CDR1 is DFQATT, CDR2 SNEGSKA, per germline (reference sequence). The CDR3 is CSGRPSTDTQYF. The DNA of the CDR3 is TGCAGTGGGCGCCCTAGCACAGATACGCAGTATTTT.

V is TRBV19 and J is TRBJ2-1; 12 bases align to TRBD1. Germline lookup yields CDR1 LNHDA and CDR2 SQIVND (reference sequence). The CDR3 extends over 16 amino acids. Trimming removed 5 bases from V and 4 bases from J; junction bases left unmatched: 6. CDR3 nucleotide sequence: TGTGCCAGTAGTCGACAGGGACAGGGGGCTTACAATGAGCAGTTCTTC. This gives the protein CASSRQGQGAYNEQFF.

There are a few counts of this clonotype. The J gene is TRBJ2-3, the V gene TRBV6-6; tentative D call: TRBD2 (7 bases). This CDR3 has 13 amino acids. The germline CDR1 and CDR2 sequences are MNHNY and SVGAGI (reference sequence). Trimming shortened V by 7 bases and J by 6 bases, and 14 bases separated the two germline ends. For the CDR3, the DNA is TGTGCCAGCACGGAGGGGGGGAGGGATACGCAGTATTTT. Its protein product is CASTEGGRDTQYF.

This clonotype was detected a few times. The chain carries TRBV6-5 and TRBJ2-7, with 9 nucleotides matching TRBD1. The J call is in doubt because the DNA end fits TRBJ2-1 better. The CDR3 consists of 13 residues. CDR1 MNHEY and CDR2 SVGAGI come from the germline V gene. The DNA for the CDR3 is TGTGCCAGCAGCGGACAGGGGTGGCATGAGCAGTTCTTC. This sequence encodes CASSGQGWHEQFF.

This clonotype has at least ten counts. The J gene is TRBJ2-1, the V gene TRBV20-1; a possible D gene is TRBD2 (6 bases). The DNA end is a closer match to TRBJ2-7, so the J assignment may be wrong. The CDR3 consists of 13 residues. Germline CDR1 and CDR2: DFQATT and SNEGSKA (reference sequence). The CDR3 sequence: CSARERTTDEQYF. CDR3 nucleotides: TGCAGTGCTAGAGAGAGGACTACCGACGAGCAGTACTTC.

This clonotype was counted a few times. One junction end disagrees with the germline gene, perhaps due to a read error. DNA for the CDR3: TGCAGCGGAGGGGGGGACAATGGAATGCTCTTC. Residues: CSGGGDNGMLF. This chain links TRBV29-1 with TRBJ2-1, with D tentatively TRBD2 (7 bases). Per germline, CDR1 SQVTM and CDR2 ANQGSEA. This CDR3 comprises 11 residues.

This clonotype was recorded a few times. This chain links TRBV11-2 with TRBJ2-5, with 7 bases aligning to TRBD1. The DNA end is a closer match to TRBJ2-7, so the J assignment may be wrong. The CDR3 is 15 residues long. CDR1 is SGHAT, CDR2 FQNNGV, per germline. CDR3 in DNA: TGTGCCAGCAGCTCCTTAGGGGGACAGAGCTACGAGCAGTACTTC. Amino acid sequence: CASSSLGGQSYEQYF.

This clonotype occurred a few times. The chain joins TRBV5-1 to TRBJ2-7, with D tentatively TRBD1 (5 bases). This CDR3 comprises 13 residues. Germline values: CDR1 SGHRS, CDR2 YFSETQ. Between the trimmed V and J ends, which lost 5 bases and 0 bases, there was a span of 9 bases. DNA for the CDR3: TGCGCCAGCAGAGAGACAGTCTCCTACGAGCAGTACTTC. It yields the protein CASRETVSYEQYF.

The rearrangement uses TRBV6-6 and TRBJ1-2; 8 bases map to TRBD1. The CDR3 is 14 amino acids. The germline CDR1 and CDR2 sequences are MNHNY and SVGAGI (reference sequence). The trim removed 6 bases at V and 5 bases at J, leaving 8 bases unmatched. DNA of the CDR3: TGTGCCAGCAGCCGAAATGGACAGGGATATGGCTACACCTTC. Its translation is CASSRNGQGYGYTF.

This rearrangement joins TRBV18 to TRBJ2-1; D possibly corresponds to TRBD2 (5 bases). Germline V gene lookup returns CDR1 KGHSH and CDR2 LQKENI. This CDR3 spans 15 amino acids. Trimming stripped 4 bases from V and 5 bases from J, with 15 bases between. The DNA for the CDR3 is TGTGCCAGCTCACGATCCGGGAATAGGGACAATGAGCAGTTCTTC. As protein: CASSRSGNRDNEQFF.

This clonotype turned up a few times. J is TRBJ2-6 and V is TRBV15, with D perhaps TRBD2 (6 bases). Deletions cut 5 bases from V and 1 base from J, with 9 bases between. Germline CDR1 and CDR2: LNHNV and YYDKDF (reference sequence). CDR3 size: 15 residues. CDR3 in DNA: TGTGCCACCAGCGGAGGGTCATCTGGGGCCAACGTCCTGACTTTC. Its protein product is CATSGGSSGANVLTF.

This chain links TRBV4-3 with TRBJ2-7; TRBD2 aligns across 12 bases. CDR1 is LGHNA, CDR2 YSLEER, per germline. The V gene end was trimmed by 2 bases and the J gene end by 6 bases; junction bases not matched to a gene: 5. The CDR3 length is 15 residues. The CDR3 nucleotides are TGCGCCAGCAGCCAATCGACTAGCGGGAGAATCGAGCAGTACTTC. It translates to CASSQSTSGRIEQYF.

The V call is TRBV9, the J call TRBJ2-7, with 8 bases that match TRBD2. Germline V CDR1 and CDR2: SGDLS, YYNGEE. This CDR3 region has 15 residues. V lost 0 bases to trimming and J lost 3 bases; unmatched junction nucleotides: 5. The CDR3 DNA reads TGTGCCAGCAGCGTAGCGCCAGCGGGAGTCTACGAGCAGTACTTC. Translating it yields CASSVAPAGVYEQYF.